The sequence of this T cell receptor beta chain was determined in a study of cytomegalovirus exposure and HLA in healthy donors. General study points: Later analysis found that TCR beta chains associated with HLA were more clonally expanded than other, equally common chains. V- and J-gene trimming in TCR beta was tied to a missense DCLRE1C variant by an analysis performed later.

The CDR3 covers 17 residues. V gave up 1 base and J gave up 5 bases; unmatched junction bases: 7. Germline lookup yields CDR1 LGHNA and CDR2 YNFKEQ. As regards this clone: The antigen remains undetermined.

PCR used 60 Vbeta primers and 13 Jbeta primers. Clones were sequenced by immunoSEQ multiplex PCR, and TCRdb holds only the in-frame ones, with some missing. The sample includes approximately 120,000 clones, 75% to 90% seen only once; the top ten take 6% to 8%. The receptor comes from a woman aged 25-40 years in good health and CMV-seropositive. Sequencing was performed on PBMCs. The genes are TRBV4-2 and TRBJ2-2, with 10 nucleotides matching TRBD2. The CDR3: CASSQAPLAGATGELFF. The CDR3 DNA reads as TGTGCCAGCAGCCAAGCCCCCCTAGCGGGAGCAACCGGGGAGCTGTTTTTT.